This is a list of T cell receptor beta chains from one sample in a study of T cells in Graves' hyperthyroidism and ophthalmopathy. One entry per CDR3 protein results from TCRdb running MiXCR on the multiplex PCR reads. This sample has fewer than 600,000 distinct CDR3 sequences, with approximately 15% found just once. The sequenced sample was blood. These receptors all stem from a woman between 18 and 29 years old with Graves' hyperthyroidism. Both conserved end residues are part of each CDR3. D genes are given only for firm matches. A clone size is listed for some rows: how often the clone was seen (once, few, many), or a class if it is expanded.

TRBV2,.,TRBJ1-2,.,CASSDAGDYGYTF,TGTGCCAGCAGTGATGCTGGGGACTATGGCTACACCTTC
TRBV12-3/TRBV12-4,.,TRBJ2-2,.,CASKEWQGSGELFF,TGTGCCAGCAAGGAGTGGCAGGGTAGCGGGGAGCTGTTTTTT
TRBV6-1,many,TRBJ1-2,.,CASSRQEYGYTF,TGTGCCAGCAGTAGACAGGAATATGGCTACACCTTC
TRBV2,many,TRBJ1-5,.,CASFPDPYTNQPQHF,TGTGCCAGCTTCCCGGATCCCTATACCAATCAGCCCCAGCATTTT
TRBV12-3/TRBV12-4,many,TRBJ2-3,.,CASRSTADTQYF,TGTGCCAGCAGATCGACTGCAGATACGCAGTATTTT
TRBV9,.,TRBJ1-2,TRBD1,CASSARRQGDGYTF,TGTGCCAGCAGCGCGAGAAGACAGGGGGATGGCTACACCTTC
TRBV19,many,TRBJ1-1,TRBD1,CASRTGQGYVEAFF,TGTGCCAGTAGGACGGGACAGGGGTATGTAGAAGCTTTCTTT
TRBV12-3/TRBV12-4,many,TRBJ1-2,.,CASSFTGRANYGYTF,TGTGCCAGCAGTTTCACAGGCCGAGCTAACTATGGCTACACCTTC
TRBV6-5,many,TRBJ2-3,TRBD2,CASSYSTTSGRPTDTQYF,TGTGCCAGCAGTTACTCGACTACTAGCGGGAGGCCCACAGATACGCAGTATTTT
TRBV12-3/TRBV12-4,many,TRBJ1-5,.,CASSASGGRSQPQHF,TGTGCCAGCAGTGCCTCCGGGGGGCGAAGTCAGCCCCAGCATTTT
TRBV7-3,.,TRBJ2-5,TRBD2,CASSRSGSGETQYF,TGTGCCAGCAGCCGTAGCGGGAGCGGCGAGACCCAGTACTTC
TRBV19,.,TRBJ2-1,TRBD2,CASRSGGSYNEQFF,TGTGCCAGTAGGAGCGGGGGCTCCTACAATGAGCAGTTCTTC
TRBV2,many,TRBJ2-7,TRBD2,CASTASSGSGFYEQYF,TGTGCCAGCACAGCTTCTAGCGGGAGTGGCTTCTACGAGCAGTACTTC
TRBV30,.,TRBJ1-3,.,CAWSPPAHSGNTIYF,TGTGCCTGGAGTCCCCCCGCCCACTCTGGAAACACCATATATTTT
TRBV11-2,many,TRBJ1-6,TRBD1,CASSLGRTGGSPLHF,TGTGCCAGCAGCTTAGGTCGGACAGGGGGTTCACCCCTCCACTTT
TRBV20-1,few,TRBJ2-5,.,CSARGPTTSRETQYF,TGCAGTGCTAGAGGCCCTACAACGAGTCGGGAGACCCAGTACTTC
TRBV5-5,many,TRBJ2-7,TRBD1,CASWGQGTYEQYF,TGTGCCAGCTGGGGACAGGGCACCTACGAGCAGTACTTC
TRBV6-2/TRBV6-3,few,TRBJ2-2,.,CASRDGTPNTGELFF,TGTGCCAGCAGGGACGGGACTCCGAACACCGGGGAGCTGTTTTTT
TRBV3-1,many,TRBJ1-2,.,CASSQGTGGYTF,TGTGCCAGCAGCCAGGGGACGGGAGGCTACACCTTC
TRBV5-4,many,TRBJ1-2,TRBD1,CASSLETGLGYTF,TGTGCCAGCAGCTTGGAGACAGGGCTTGGCTACACCTTC
TRBV12-3/TRBV12-4,many,TRBJ2-1,.,CASSLRRGAYNEQFF,TGTGCCAGCAGTTTAAGGAGGGGAGCCTACAATGAGCAGTTCTTC
TRBV7-2,many,TRBJ1-3,.,CASSLFGGGIAGNTIYF,TGTGCCAGCAGCTTATTCGGTGGGGGAATCGCTGGAAACACCATATATTTT
TRBV6-2/TRBV6-3,few,TRBJ2-1,.,CASSVRANEQFF,TGTGCCAGCAGTGTAAGGGCAAATGAGCAGTTCTTC
TRBV6-5,.,TRBJ1-1,.,CASSYSGFRSRAFF,TGTGCCAGCAGTTATTCCGGGTTTAGGAGTCGCGCTTTCTTT
TRBV27,few,TRBJ2-5,.,CASSPRTSAWTQYF,TGTGCCAGCAGTCCCCGGACAAGCGCGTGGACCCAGTACTTC
TRBV7-2,many,TRBJ2-3,.,CASSPHFGPTDTQYF,TGTGCCAGCAGCCCCCATTTCGGGCCAACAGATACGCAGTATTTT
TRBV29-1,few,TRBJ2-5,.,CSVVPGAETQYF,TGCAGCGTTGTACCAGGGGCGGAGACCCAGTACTTC